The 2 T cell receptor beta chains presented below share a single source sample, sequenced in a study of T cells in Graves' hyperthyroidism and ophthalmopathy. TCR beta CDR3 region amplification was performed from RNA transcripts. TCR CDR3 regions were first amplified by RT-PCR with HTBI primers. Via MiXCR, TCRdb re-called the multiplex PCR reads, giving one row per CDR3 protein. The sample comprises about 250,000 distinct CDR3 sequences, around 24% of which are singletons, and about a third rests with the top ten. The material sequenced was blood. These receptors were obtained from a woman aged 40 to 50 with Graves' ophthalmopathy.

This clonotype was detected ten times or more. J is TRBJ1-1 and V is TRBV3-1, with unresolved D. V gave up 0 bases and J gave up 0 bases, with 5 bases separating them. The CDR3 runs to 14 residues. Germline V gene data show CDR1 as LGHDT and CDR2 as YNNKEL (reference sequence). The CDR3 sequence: CASSQERVNTEAFF. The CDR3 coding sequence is TGTGCCAGCAGCCAAGAAAGGGTGAACACTGAAGCTTTCTTT. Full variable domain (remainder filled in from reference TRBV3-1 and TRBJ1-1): DTAVSQTPKYLVTQMGNDKSIKCEQNLGHDTMYWYKQDSKKFLKIMFSYNNKELIINETVPNRFSPKSPDKAHLNLHINSLELGDSAVYFCASSQERVNTEAFFGQGTRLTVV.

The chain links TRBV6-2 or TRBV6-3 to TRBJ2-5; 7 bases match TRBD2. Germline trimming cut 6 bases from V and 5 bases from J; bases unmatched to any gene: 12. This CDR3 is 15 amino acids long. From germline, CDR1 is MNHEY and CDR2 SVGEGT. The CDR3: CASRKASGTRETQYF. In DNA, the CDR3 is TGTGCCAGCAGGAAAGCTAGCGGAACAAGGGAGACCCAGTACTTC.